The 14 T cell receptor beta chains listed next were all sequenced from one sample in a study of cytomegalovirus exposure and HLA in healthy donors. 13 Jbeta primers and 60 Vbeta primers were used for the PCR. Method: immunoSEQ multiplex PCR; TCRdb's copy keeps in-frame clones and lacks some. The sample has 75,000 to 90,000 clones, 85% seen once; the top ten hold 7.4%. The specimen was PBMCs. The receptors were sampled from a middle-aged man in good health and CMV-seropositive.

The table lists this clone with a count of one. The rearrangement links TRBV5-4 to TRBJ2-1; TRBD2 is a possible D gene (6 bases). The CDR3 sequence is 13 residues long. Germline CDR1 is SGHNT and CDR2 is YYREEE (reference sequence). Trimming stripped 5 bases from V and 3 bases from J, with 9 bases between. In DNA form, the CDR3 reads TGTGCCAGCAGTCGGGGGATCTACAATGAGCAGTTCTTC. Translating gives CASSRGIYNEQFF.

The J gene is TRBJ1-6, the V gene TRBV5-1, with 7 positions matching TRBD1. Germline V gene data show CDR1 as SGHRS and CDR2 as YFSETQ. The CDR3 runs 18 residues. V shed 4 bases, J shed 5 bases, and the junction held 15 bases outside the gene matches. CDR3: CASSPTLRNTGDNSPLHF. The CDR3 DNA is TGCGCCAGCAGCCCGACTCTTCGAAACACAGGGGATAATTCACCCCTCCACTTT.

V is TRBV6-5 and J is TRBJ1-5; D may be TRBD1 (5 bases). Per the germline V gene, CDR1 is MNHEY and CDR2 is SVGAGI. This CDR3 is 14 amino acids long. The V end was cut by 8 bases, the J end by 6 bases, with 17 bases between. CDR3: CASVWRGWGQPQHF. The CDR3 DNA reads TGTGCCAGCGTTTGGAGGGGCTGGGGTCAGCCCCAGCATTTT.

The chain uses TRBV6-5 and TRBJ2-7; D possibly corresponds to TRBD1 (6 bases). This CDR3 is built from 14 residues. V gave up 4 bases and J gave up 4 bases, with 14 bases separating them. CDR1 is MNHEY and CDR2 is SVGAGI in the germline V gene. The CDR3 here is CASSSRDIFYEQYF. The CDR3 DNA is TGTGCCAGCAGTTCCCGGGACATATTTTACGAGCAGTACTTC.

This sequence joins TRBV4-1 and TRBJ1-6, with D perhaps matching TRBD1 (5 bases). CDR3 length: 20 residues. Per germline, CDR1 MGHRA and CDR2 YSYEKL. Trimming took off 0 bases at V and 0 bases at J, with 18 bases between the two ends. CDR3 loop: CASSQDFAGPGRSYNSPLHF. In nucleotides, the CDR3 is TGCGCCAGCAGCCAAGATTTTGCGGGACCGGGGCGCTCCTATAATTCACCCCTCCACTTT.

The chain is built from TRBV9 and TRBJ1-2; TRBD1 aligns across 8 bases. The germline V gene encodes CDR1 SGDLS and CDR2 YYNGEE. The CDR3 is 12 amino acids. V lost 3 bases, J lost 6 bases, and 1 base stayed unmatched. The CDR3 here is CASSADRDGYTF. The CDR3 DNA is TGTGCCAGCAGCGCGGACAGGGATGGCTACACCTTC.

This sequence joins TRBV30 and TRBJ2-6; weak D call: TRBD2 (6 bases). This CDR3 contains 15 residues. The germline V gene has CDR1 GTSNPN and CDR2 SVGIG (reference sequence). In nucleotides, the CDR3 is TGTGCGGCGGGGCGTCTGTTCTCTGGGGCCAACGTCCTGACTTTC. This encodes CAAGRLFSGANVLTF.

The rearrangement links TRBV9 to TRBJ2-1, with TRBD2 matching 8 bases. This CDR3 is built from 18 residues. V lost 0 bases and J lost 6; bases outside the gene matches: 14. Germline V gene data show CDR1 as SGDLS and CDR2 as YYNGEE. CDR3 residues: CASSVDPGTRLAGNEQFF. The CDR3 bases are TGTGCCAGCAGCGTAGATCCGGGGACTCGGCTAGCGGGCAATGAGCAGTTCTTC.

In its sample, this clone was seen once. The chain recombines TRBV5-4 with TRBJ2-2; 12 nucleotides align to TRBD1. Germline values: CDR1 SGHNT, CDR2 YYREEE (reference sequence). This CDR3 is built from 16 residues. The trim removed 4 bases at V and 5 bases at J, leaving 6 bases unmatched. CDR3: CASSKGQGAVTGELFF. The CDR3 DNA is TGTGCCAGCAGCAAGGGACAGGGGGCCGTAACCGGGGAGCTGTTTTTT.

The CDR3 sequence is CASSLERAATDTQYF. The CDR3 coding sequence is TGTGCCAGCAGCTTAGAACGAGCCGCGACAGATACGCAGTATTTT. The rearrangement uses TRBV11-3 and TRBJ2-3, with D hard to call. CDR1 is SGHNT and CDR2 is YENEEA in the germline V gene. The CDR3 covers 15 residues. The V end lost 0 bases, the J end lost 3 bases, and 10 bases lay between the germline ends.

The V call is TRBV7-8, the J call TRBJ2-1, with D possibly TRBD2 on 6 matching bases. The CDR3 length is 17 residues. Between the trimmed V and J ends, which lost 1 base and 6 bases, there was a span of 19 bases. From germline, CDR1 is SGHVS and CDR2 FQNEAQ. The CDR3 loop is CASSLGLERLALNEQFF. As DNA, the CDR3 is TGTGCCAGCAGCTTAGGACTAGAGCGGCTAGCGCTCAATGAGCAGTTCTTC.

In the case of this clone: One junction end does not reproduce the germline sequence, and a read error may be involved. The rearrangement uses TRBV6-1 and TRBJ1-5; maybe TRBD1 (5 bases). Germline V gives CDR1 MNHNS, CDR2 SASEGT. The CDR3 has 15 residues. The CDR3 is CAGRRQPTFNQPQHF. The CDR3 DNA follows: TGTGCCGGCAGACGACAGCCAACCTTCAATCAGCCCCAGCATTTT.

This clone was detected a few times. The chain carries TRBV13 and TRBJ1-6; TRBD1 might be the D (5 bases). This CDR3 is built from 16 residues. The germline V gene encodes CDR1 PRHDT and CDR2 FYEKMQ (reference sequence). With 3 bases removed from V and 7 bases from J, the gap between germline ends came to 16 bases. Here the CDR3 DNA reads TGTGCCAGCAGCTTTGGGTGGACACGGCGAAATTCACCCCTCCACTTT. It specifies CASSFGWTRRNSPLHF.

This clone was observed a handful of times. V and J are TRBV7-6 and TRBJ1-3; perhaps TRBD1 as D (6 bases). This CDR3 comprises 15 residues. CDR1 SGHVS and CDR2 FNYEAQ come from the germline V gene. Trimming shortened V by 1 base and J by 4 bases, and 11 bases separated the two germline ends. This chain's CDR3 is CASSLERGTGNTIYF. The CDR3 nucleotides are TGTGCCAGCAGCTTAGAGAGGGGGACGGGAAACACCATATATTTT.